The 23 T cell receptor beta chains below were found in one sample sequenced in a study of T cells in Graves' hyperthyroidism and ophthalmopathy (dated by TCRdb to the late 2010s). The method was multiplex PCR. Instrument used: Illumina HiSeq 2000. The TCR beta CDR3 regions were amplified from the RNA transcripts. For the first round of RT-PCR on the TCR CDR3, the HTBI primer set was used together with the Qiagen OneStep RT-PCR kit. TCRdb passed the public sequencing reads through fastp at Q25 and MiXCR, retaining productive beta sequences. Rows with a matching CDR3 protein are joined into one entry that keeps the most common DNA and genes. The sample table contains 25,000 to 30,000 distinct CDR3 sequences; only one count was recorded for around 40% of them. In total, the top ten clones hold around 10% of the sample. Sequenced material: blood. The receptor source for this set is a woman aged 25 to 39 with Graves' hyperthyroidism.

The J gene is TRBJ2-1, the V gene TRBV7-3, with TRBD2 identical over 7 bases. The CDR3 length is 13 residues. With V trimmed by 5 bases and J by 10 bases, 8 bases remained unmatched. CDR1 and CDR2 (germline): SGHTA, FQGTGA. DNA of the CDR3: TGTGCCAGCAGCGTCACTAGCGAGTGGGAGCAGTTCTTC. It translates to CASSVTSEWEQFF.

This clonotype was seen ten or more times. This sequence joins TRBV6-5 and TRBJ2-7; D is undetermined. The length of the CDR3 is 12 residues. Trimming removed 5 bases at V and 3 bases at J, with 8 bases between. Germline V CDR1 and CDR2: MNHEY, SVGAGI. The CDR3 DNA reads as TGTGCCAGCAGTATTCCAGGCTACGAGCAGTACTTC. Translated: CASSIPGYEQYF.

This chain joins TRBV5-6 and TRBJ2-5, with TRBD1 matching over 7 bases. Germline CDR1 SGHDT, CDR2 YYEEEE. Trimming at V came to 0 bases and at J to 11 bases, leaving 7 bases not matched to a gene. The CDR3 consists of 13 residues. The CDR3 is CASSLGQGWAQYF. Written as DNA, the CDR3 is TGTGCCAGCAGCTTGGGACAGGGTTGGGCGCAGTACTTC.

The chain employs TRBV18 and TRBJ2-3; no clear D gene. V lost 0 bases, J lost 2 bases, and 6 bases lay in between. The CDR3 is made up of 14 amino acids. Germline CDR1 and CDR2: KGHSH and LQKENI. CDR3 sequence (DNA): TGTGCCAGCTCACCACCTAGCCTCACAGATACGCAGTATTTT. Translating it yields CASSPPSLTDTQYF. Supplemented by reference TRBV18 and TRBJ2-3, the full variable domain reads NAGVMQNPRHLVRRRGQEARLRCSPMKGHSHVYWYRQLPEEGLKFMVYLQKENIIDESGMPKERFSAEFPKEGPSILRIQQVVRGDSAAYFCASSPPSLTDTQYFGPGTRLTVL.

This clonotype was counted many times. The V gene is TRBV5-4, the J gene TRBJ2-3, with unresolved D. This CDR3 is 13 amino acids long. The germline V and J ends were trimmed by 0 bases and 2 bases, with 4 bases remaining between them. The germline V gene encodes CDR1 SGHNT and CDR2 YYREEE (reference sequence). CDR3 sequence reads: CASSLEDTDTQYF. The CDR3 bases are TGTGCCAGCAGCTTGGAGGACACAGATACGCAGTATTTT.

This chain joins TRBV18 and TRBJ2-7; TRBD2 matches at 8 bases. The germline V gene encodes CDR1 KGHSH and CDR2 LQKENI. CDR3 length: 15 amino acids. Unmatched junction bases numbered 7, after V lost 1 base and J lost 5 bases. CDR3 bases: TGTGCCAGCTCACCACTTTATAGCGGGAAAGACGAGCAGTACTTC. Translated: CASSPLYSGKDEQYF.

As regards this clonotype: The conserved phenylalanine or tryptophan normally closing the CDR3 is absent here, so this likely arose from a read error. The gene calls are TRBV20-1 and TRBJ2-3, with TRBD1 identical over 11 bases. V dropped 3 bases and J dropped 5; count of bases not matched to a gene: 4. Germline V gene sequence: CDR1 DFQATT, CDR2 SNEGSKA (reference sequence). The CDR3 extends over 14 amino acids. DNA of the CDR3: TGCAGTGCTAGTTCGGGACAGGGGGGAGATACGCAGTATTCT. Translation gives CSASSGQGGDTQYS.

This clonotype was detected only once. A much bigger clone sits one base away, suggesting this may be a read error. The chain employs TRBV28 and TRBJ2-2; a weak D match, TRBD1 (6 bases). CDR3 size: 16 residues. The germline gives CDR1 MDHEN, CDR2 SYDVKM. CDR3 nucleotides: TGTACCAGCAGTTCGTACAGACAGGCGAACACCGGGGAGCTGTTTTTT. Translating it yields CTSSSYRQANTGELFF.

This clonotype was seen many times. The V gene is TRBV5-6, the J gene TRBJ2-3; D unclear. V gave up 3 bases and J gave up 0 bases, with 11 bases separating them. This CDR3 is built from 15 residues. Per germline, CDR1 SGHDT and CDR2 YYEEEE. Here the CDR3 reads CASSSVPVSTDTQYF. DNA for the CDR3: TGTGCCAGCAGCTCCGTCCCTGTTAGCACAGATACGCAGTATTTT.

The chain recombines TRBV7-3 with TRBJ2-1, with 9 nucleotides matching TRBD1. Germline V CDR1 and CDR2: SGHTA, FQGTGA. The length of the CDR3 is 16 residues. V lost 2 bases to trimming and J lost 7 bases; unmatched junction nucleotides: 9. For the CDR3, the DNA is TGTGCCAGCAGCTTAGTATCGGGACAGGGTGTTAATGAGCAGTTCTTC. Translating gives CASSLVSGQGVNEQFF. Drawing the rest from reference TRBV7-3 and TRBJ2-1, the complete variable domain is GAGVSQTPSNKVTEKGKYVELRCDPISGHTALYWYRQSLGQGPEFLIYFQGTGAADDSGLPNDRFFAVRPEGSVSTLKIQRTERGDSAVYLCASSLVSGQGVNEQFFGPGTRLTVL.

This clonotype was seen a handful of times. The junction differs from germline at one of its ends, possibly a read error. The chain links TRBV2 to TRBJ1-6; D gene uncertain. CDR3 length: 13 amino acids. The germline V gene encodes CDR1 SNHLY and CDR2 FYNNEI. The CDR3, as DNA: TGTGCCAGCAGTACTAACGGGGAATCACCTCTCCACTTT. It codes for CASSTNGESPLHF.

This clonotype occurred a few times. Written as DNA, the CDR3 is TGTGCCAGCATCCCCCGTTCGGGATCGAGGAACACTGAAGCTTTCTTT. Its protein is CASIPRSGSRNTEAFF. The V and J genes are TRBV7-6 and TRBJ1-1; the D is unclear. Per the germline V gene, CDR1 is SGHVS and CDR2 is FNYEAQ. Trimming pared 7 bases from V and 1 base from J, leaving 19 bases between. This CDR3 has 16 residues. Full variable domain (missing parts from reference TRBV7-6 and TRBJ1-1): GAGVSQSPRYKVTKRGQDVALRCDPISGHVSLYWYRQALGQGPEFLTYFNYEAQQDKSGLPNDRFSAERPEGSISTLTIQRTEQRDSAMYRCASIPRSGSRNTEAFFGQGTRLTVV.

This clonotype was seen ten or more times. The CDR3 DNA reads TGTGCCACCAGCTTGACAGTTCAAGAGACCCAGTACTTC. Translating gives CATSLTVQETQYF. The chain uses TRBV15 and TRBJ2-5; D perhaps matches TRBD1 (5 bases). The CDR3 extends over 13 amino acids. Germline lookup yields CDR1 LNHNV and CDR2 YYDKDF (reference sequence). V was trimmed by 5 bases and J by 2 bases, leaving 9 bases between them.

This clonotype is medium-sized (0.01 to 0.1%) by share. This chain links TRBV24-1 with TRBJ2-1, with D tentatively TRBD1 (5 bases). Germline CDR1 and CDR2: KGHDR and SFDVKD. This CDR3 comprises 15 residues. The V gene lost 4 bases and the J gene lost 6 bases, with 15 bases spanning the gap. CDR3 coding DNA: TGTGCCACCAGTGACCATAGACAGACGATCAATGAGCAGTTCTTC. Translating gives CATSDHRQTINEQFF.

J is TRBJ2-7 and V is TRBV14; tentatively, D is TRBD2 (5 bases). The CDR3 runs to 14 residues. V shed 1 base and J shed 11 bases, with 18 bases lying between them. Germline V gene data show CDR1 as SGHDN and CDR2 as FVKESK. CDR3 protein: CASSQVRRLKEEYF. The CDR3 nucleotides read TGTGCCAGCAGCCAAGTAAGAAGGCTAAAGGAGGAGTACTTC.

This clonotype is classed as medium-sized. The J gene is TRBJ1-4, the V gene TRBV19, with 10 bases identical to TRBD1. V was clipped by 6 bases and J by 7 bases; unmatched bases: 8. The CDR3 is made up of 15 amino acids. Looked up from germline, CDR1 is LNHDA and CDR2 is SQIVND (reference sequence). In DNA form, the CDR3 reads TGTGCCAGTAGGGACAGGGGGTTCTTCAGTGAAAAACTGTTTTTT. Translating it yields CASRDRGFFSEKLFF.

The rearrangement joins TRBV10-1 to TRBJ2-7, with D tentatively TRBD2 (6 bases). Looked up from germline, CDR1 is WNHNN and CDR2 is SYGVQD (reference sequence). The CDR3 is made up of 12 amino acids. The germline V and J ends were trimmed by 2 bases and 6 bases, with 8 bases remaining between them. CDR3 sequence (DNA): TGCGCCAGCAGTGAGGCCGGGGGCGAGCAGTACTTC. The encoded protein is CASSEAGGEQYF.

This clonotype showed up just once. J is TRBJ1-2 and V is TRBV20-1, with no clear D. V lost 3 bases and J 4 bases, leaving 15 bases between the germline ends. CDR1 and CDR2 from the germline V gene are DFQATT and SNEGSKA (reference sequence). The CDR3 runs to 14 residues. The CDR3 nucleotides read TGCAGTGCTAGGTCGCAGCTAGGGTCCTATGGCTACACCTTC. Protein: CSARSQLGSYGYTF.

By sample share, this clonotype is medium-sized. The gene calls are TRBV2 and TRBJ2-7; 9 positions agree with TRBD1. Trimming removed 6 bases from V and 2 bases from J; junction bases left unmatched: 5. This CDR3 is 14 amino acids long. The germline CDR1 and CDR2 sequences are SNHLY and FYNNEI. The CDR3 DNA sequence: TGTGCCAGCAGGGGACAGGGCGGAACCTACGAGCAGTACTTC. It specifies CASRGQGGTYEQYF. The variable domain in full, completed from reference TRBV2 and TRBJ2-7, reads EPEVTQTPSHQVTQMGQEVILRCVPISNHLYFYWYRQILGQKVEFLVSFYNNEISEKSEIFDDQFSVERPDGSNFTLKIRSTKLEDSAMYFCASRGQGGTYEQYFGPGTRLTVT.

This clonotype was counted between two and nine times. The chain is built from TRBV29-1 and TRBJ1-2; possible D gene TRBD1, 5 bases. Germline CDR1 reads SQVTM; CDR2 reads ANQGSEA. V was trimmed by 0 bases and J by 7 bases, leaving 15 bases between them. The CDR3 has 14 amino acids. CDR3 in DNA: TGCAGCGTTGAAGACGGGCAGCAGGGTGTTGGCTACACCTTC. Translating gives CSVEDGQQGVGYTF.

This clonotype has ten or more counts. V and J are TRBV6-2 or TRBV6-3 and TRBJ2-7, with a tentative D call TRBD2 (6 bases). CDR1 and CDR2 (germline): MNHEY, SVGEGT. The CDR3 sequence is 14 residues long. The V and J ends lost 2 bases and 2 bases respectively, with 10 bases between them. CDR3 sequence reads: CASSYVGGPYEQYF. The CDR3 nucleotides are TGTGCCAGCAGTTACGTGGGGGGTCCCTACGAGCAGTACTTC.

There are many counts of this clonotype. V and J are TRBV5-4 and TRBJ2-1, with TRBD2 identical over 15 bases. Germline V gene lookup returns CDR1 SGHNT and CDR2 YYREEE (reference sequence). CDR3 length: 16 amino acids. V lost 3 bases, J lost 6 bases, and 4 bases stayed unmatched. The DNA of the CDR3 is TGTGCCAGCAGCTGGGGACTAGCGGGAGGTCCCAATGAGCAGTTCTTC. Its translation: CASSWGLAGGPNEQFF.

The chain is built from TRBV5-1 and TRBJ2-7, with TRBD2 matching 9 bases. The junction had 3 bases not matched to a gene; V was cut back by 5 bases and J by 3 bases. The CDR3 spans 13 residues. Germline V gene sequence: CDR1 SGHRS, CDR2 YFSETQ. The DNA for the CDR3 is TGCGCCAGCAGGACTAGCGGAGACTACGAGCAGTACTTC. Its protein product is CASRTSGDYEQYF.